This record concerns one T cell receptor beta chain sequence. Its specificity is unknown. This record comes from a study of CD8+ T cells in alopecia areata. Study at large: For the treated group, dosing was oral tofacitinib at 5 to 10 mg twice daily. Affected scalp percentage set treated patients' severity scores.

Whole-study results and caveats: Tofacitinib significantly reduced both scalp clonality and expanded CD8+ clones among the top 100. TCRs were shared less clearly across patients than in mice, possibly for HLA-related reasons.

The sequencing template was cDNA reverse transcribed from extracted RNA. Method: immunoSEQ multiplex PCR; TCRdb's copy keeps in-frame clones and lacks some. The sample has about 200,000 clones, roughly 60% seen once. Sample treatment: oral pan-JAK inhibitor, 5-10 mg twice daily. This TCR derives from a human donor with alopecia areata. Sequencing used CD4+ T cells sorted from blood, obtained at week 49, from a patient treated with tofacitinib.

CDR3 loop: CSVGLNRVIGYTF. Written as DNA, the CDR3 is TGCAGCGTTGGGTTGAACAGGGTCATTGGCTACACCTTC. V usage is TRBV29-1 and J usage is TRBJ1-2, with D possibly TRBD1 on 6 matching bases. Trimming pared 4 bases from V and 7 bases from J, leaving 16 bases between. Looked up from germline, CDR1 is SQVTM and CDR2 is ANQGSEA. This CDR3 is 13 amino acids long.